This T cell receptor (beta chain) was recorded in a study of shared clonotypes between healthy human individuals. In the sorted-subset replicate PCRs, roughly 210 ng DNA, 25,000 to 30,000 T cell genomes, was used. Clones were sequenced by immunoSEQ multiplex PCR, and TCRdb holds only the in-frame ones, with some missing. The table shows approximately 100,000 clones, with around 64% occurring only once. This clone was found a few times. Germline V lookup: CDR1 MNHEY, CDR2 SMNVEV (reference sequence). With 4 bases removed from V and 2 bases from J, the gap between germline ends came to 13 bases. This CDR3 has 15 residues.

The TCR was taken from a woman aged 25-40 years in good health. Input material: memory CD8+ T cells sorted from blood. Subset of the sample: CD45RO+ cells pooled with CCR7-negative TemRA cells. The rearrangement links TRBV27 to TRBJ2-3, with a tentative D call TRBD2 (6 bases). CDR3: CASSWSGGNTDTQYF. For the CDR3, the DNA is TGTGCCAGCAGTTGGTCCGGGGGTAACACAGATACGCAGTATTTT.